These 29 T cell receptor beta chains were sequenced from one sample in a study of beta chain features in type 1 diabetes. Since all of the isolated RNA was reverse transcribed, expressed TCRB transcripts were what got sequenced. Clones were sequenced by immunoSEQ multiplex PCR, and TCRdb holds only the in-frame ones, with some missing. The sample shows around 200,000 clones, about 13% of them seen only once. The sequencing sample was made of central memory CD4+ T cells from blood. The receptors were sampled from a young woman in good health.

In its sample, this clone was seen a few times. J is TRBJ1-2 and V is TRBV7-2; the D is unclear. This CDR3 spans 13 amino acids. Per the germline V gene, CDR1 is SGHTA and CDR2 is FQGNSA. Trimming cost V 2 bases and J 7 bases, with 11 bases left between them. This chain's CDR3 is CASSLYLTGGYTF. The CDR3, as DNA: TGTGCCAGCAGCTTATATCTGACGGGTGGCTACACCTTC.

This chain links TRBV18 with TRBJ2-3; 8 bases fit TRBD2. The trim removed 5 bases at V and 1 base at J, leaving 8 bases unmatched. Germline-derived CDR1 and CDR2 are KGHSH and LQKENI. The CDR3 extends over 16 amino acids. The CDR3 region has the DNA TGTGCCAGCTCATCGGGAGGGCCGATGGGCACAGATACGCAGTATTTT. This encodes CASSSGGPMGTDTQYF.

This clone was picked up a small number of times. Germline is not matched at one junction end, which may reflect a read error. V usage is TRBV7-7 and J usage is TRBJ2-1; 9 bases align to TRBD2. Germline lookup yields CDR1 SSHAT and CDR2 FNYEAQ (reference sequence). The CDR3 extends over 14 amino acids. The CDR3 DNA follows: TGTGCTAGCAGCCCGACTAGCGGAGCCAATGAGCAGTTCTTC. Translating gives CASSPTSGANEQFF.

Only a few counts were recorded for this clone. The chain recombines TRBV6-5 with TRBJ2-5; 7 nucleotides line up with TRBD2. The trim removed 6 bases at V and 2 bases at J, leaving 6 bases unmatched. The CDR3 runs 14 residues. Per germline, CDR1 MNHEY and CDR2 SVGAGI. The CDR3 bases are TGTGCCAGCAGGACCGCTAGCGGTCAAGAGACCCAGTACTTC. This encodes CASRTASGQETQYF.

This clone was recorded at least ten times. This chain links TRBV27 with TRBJ2-1, with TRBD2 matching over 9 bases. J gave up 8 bases and V 8 bases, and 13 bases lay outside the gene matches. This CDR3 region has 15 residues. Looked up from germline, CDR1 is MNHEY and CDR2 is SMNVEV (reference sequence). The CDR3 loop reads CASGKGGRAGDEQFF. The CDR3 DNA reads as TGTGCCAGCGGCAAAGGCGGGAGGGCCGGGGATGAGCAGTTCTTC.

The chain joins TRBV2 to TRBJ2-3; 9 nucleotides line up with TRBD1. Germline V CDR1 and CDR2: SNHLY, FYNNEI. V lost 7 bases to trimming and J lost 1 base; unmatched junction nucleotides: 6. The CDR3 length is 15 residues. The CDR3 here is CASKWTGEGTDTQYF. The CDR3 bases are TGTGCCAGCAAATGGACAGGGGAAGGCACAGATACGCAGTATTTT.

This clone was seen more than once but under ten times. The rearrangement joins TRBV18 to TRBJ1-1; unclear D gene. With 3 bases removed from V and 3 bases from J, the gap between germline ends came to 11 bases. Germline CDR1 KGHSH, CDR2 LQKENI. This CDR3 comprises 14 residues. The CDR3 here is CASSPEASDTEAFF. CDR3 sequence (DNA): TGTGCCAGCTCACCTGAGGCGAGTGACACTGAAGCTTTCTTT.

V is TRBV5-1 and J is TRBJ1-1; the D gene is possibly TRBD1 (6 bases). V gave up 8 bases and J gave up 0 bases, with 17 bases separating them. The germline V gene encodes CDR1 SGHRS and CDR2 YFSETQ. The CDR3 runs 15 residues. The CDR3 here is CASSRGQNMNTEAFF. The CDR3 bases are TGCGCCAGTAGCAGAGGACAGAACATGAACACTGAAGCTTTCTTT.

The gene calls are TRBV4-1 and TRBJ2-6; the match to TRBD1 covers 9 bases. V was clipped by 4 bases and J by 2 bases; unmatched bases: 12. Germline CDR1 MGHRA, CDR2 YSYEKL. The length of the CDR3 is 19 residues. CDR3 in DNA: TGCGCCAGCAGCCGCACCGGGACAGGGAAAGGAACTGGGGCCAACGTCCTGACTTTC. It encodes CASSRTGTGKGTGANVLTF.

This clone was counted between two and nine times. V and J are TRBV7-9 and TRBJ2-7, with a tentative D call TRBD1 (6 bases). Deletions cut 5 bases from V and 0 bases from J, with 11 bases between. The CDR3 length is 14 residues. Germline CDR1 is SEHNR and CDR2 is FQNEAQ (reference sequence). CDR3 loop: CASSTRGSSYEQYF. In nucleotides, the CDR3 is TGTGCCAGCAGCACAAGGGGGAGCTCCTACGAGCAGTACTTC.

The rearrangement joins TRBV19 to TRBJ1-1, with 9 bases identical to TRBD1. This CDR3 is 19 amino acids long. V shed 9 bases, J shed 2 bases, and the junction held 22 bases outside the gene matches. Germline CDR1 reads LNHDA; CDR2 reads SQIVND (reference sequence). The CDR3 nucleotides are TGTGCCAGCCAACGAAGCTCCCGTGGACAGGGGACTTACAACACTGAAGCTTTCTTT. Encoded protein: CASQRSSRGQGTYNTEAFF.

The chain is built from TRBV19 and TRBJ1-2; the match to TRBD1 covers 9 bases. This CDR3 region has 14 residues. Looked up from germline, CDR1 is LNHDA and CDR2 is SQIVND (reference sequence). Losses at the gene ends were 3 bases for V and 2 bases for J; bases not matched to a gene: 1. This CDR3 reads CASSIDRGNYGYTF. The CDR3 coding sequence is TGTGCCAGTAGTATCGACAGGGGGAACTATGGCTACACCTTC.

The chain is built from TRBV6-1 and TRBJ2-5, with 7 bases fitting TRBD2. After removal of 4 bases from V and 2 bases from J, the junction contained 10 bases not matched to a gene. Germline assignment: CDR1 MNHNS and CDR2 SASEGT. CDR3 length equals 16 residues. The CDR3 DNA reads TGTGCCAGCAGTGGACGGCTGGCGGGAGCGCAAGAGACCCAGTACTTC. As protein: CASSGRLAGAQETQYF.

The chain recombines TRBV7-6 with TRBJ2-7; D is uncertain. V shed 4 bases and J shed 7 bases, with 14 bases lying between them. Germline lookup yields CDR1 SGHVS and CDR2 FNYEAQ. CDR3 size: 13 residues. The CDR3 region has the DNA TGTGCCAGCAGCTCGGGTCAGACCGGGGAGCAGTACTTC. Translating it yields CASSSGQTGEQYF.

This clone was observed a handful of times. This chain connects TRBV19 to TRBJ1-2, with D unclear. CDR1 LNHDA and CDR2 SQIVND come from the germline V gene (reference sequence). The CDR3 is 16 amino acids. Trimming removed 4 bases at V and 4 bases at J, with 19 bases between. The CDR3 protein is CASSTPKSFGIYGYTF. The CDR3 DNA sequence: TGTGCCAGTAGTACCCCCAAAAGCTTCGGGATCTATGGCTACACCTTC.

This clone occurred a few times. V and J are TRBV5-1 and TRBJ2-7, with unresolved D. Trimming took 3 bases from V and 3 from J, leaving 13 bases between them. Germline V gives CDR1 SGHRS, CDR2 YFSETQ. CDR3 length equals 14 residues. The CDR3 reads CASSSDSFYYEQYF. Written as DNA, the CDR3 is TGCGCCAGCAGCTCTGACTCTTTCTACTACGAGCAGTACTTC.

This clone was picked up a small number of times. The gene calls are TRBV4-2 and TRBJ1-1; 11 nucleotides agree with TRBD1. J lost 5 bases, V lost 4 bases, and 6 bases had no gene match. Germline V gene lookup returns CDR1 LGHNA and CDR2 YNFKEQ. There are 15 residues in the CDR3. CDR3 bases: TGTGCCAGCAGCCTTGGGACAGGGGGGAATACTGAAGCTTTCTTT. Amino acids: CASSLGTGGNTEAFF.

J is TRBJ1-1 and V is TRBV5-1; D unresolved. CDR1 is SGHRS, CDR2 YFSETQ, per germline. Trimming shortened V by 2 bases and J by 0 bases, and 8 bases separated the two germline ends. This CDR3 has 14 residues. The CDR3 is CASSFTALNTEAFF. The DNA for the CDR3 is TGCGCCAGCAGCTTCACAGCCCTGAACACTGAAGCTTTCTTT.

The chain couples TRBV27 to TRBJ2-1, with 13 bases that match TRBD2. Germline-derived CDR1 and CDR2 are MNHEY and SMNVEV (reference sequence). This CDR3 region has 19 residues. J lost 8 bases, V lost 2 bases, and 15 bases had no gene match. The CDR3 sequence is CASSLRSAVQTSGRDEQFF. CDR3 DNA: TGTGCCAGCAGTTTAAGGTCAGCAGTACAAACTAGCGGGAGGGATGAGCAGTTCTTC.

The rearrangement uses TRBV7-9 and TRBJ1-1; tentative D call: TRBD1 (6 bases). CDR3 size: 16 residues. The V gene's germline CDR1 is SEHNR and CDR2 FQNEAQ (reference sequence). The V and J ends lost 3 bases and 7 bases respectively, with 21 bases between them. CDR3 residues: CASSFRGFGGQGEAFF. For the CDR3, the DNA is TGTGCCAGCAGCTTCAGAGGTTTCGGGGGGCAAGGTGAAGCTTTCTTT.

This clone was counted between two and nine times. This chain links TRBV11-2 with TRBJ2-7; TRBD2 matches at 11 bases. The V segment lost 5 bases and the J segment 2 bases; nucleotides outside the gene matches: 5. This CDR3 has 15 amino acids. Germline V gives CDR1 SGHAT, CDR2 FQNNGV. In DNA, the CDR3 is TGTGCCAGCAGCCTACTGACTAGCGGGACCTACGAGCAGTACTTC. Amino acids: CASSLLTSGTYEQYF.

This clone was found a few times. This sequence joins TRBV29-1 and TRBJ1-2; 10 nucleotides match TRBD1. Germline assignment: CDR1 SQVTM and CDR2 ANQGSEA. The CDR3 spans 14 residues. The J segment lost 8 bases and the V segment lost 4 bases, leaving 10 bases of the junction unmatched. CDR3 residues: CSVALGQGRAGYTF. DNA of the CDR3: TGCAGCGTTGCCTTGGGACAGGGGAGAGCCGGCTACACCTTC.

This clone was counted only a few times. CDR3 sequence: CAWSRGLAGVEQFF. CDR3 nucleotides: TGTGCCTGGAGTAGGGGACTAGCGGGAGTTGAGCAGTTCTTC. The chain has TRBV30 and TRBJ2-1, with 14 positions matching TRBD2. Germline V gives CDR1 GTSNPN, CDR2 SVGIG (reference sequence). The CDR3 is 14 amino acids. V lost 2 bases and J lost 9; bases outside the gene matches: 3.

The CDR3 loop is CASSRQGRLGSGNTIYF. In DNA form, the CDR3 reads TGTGCCAGCAGTAGACAGGGTCGGTTGGGCTCTGGAAACACCATATATTTT. V gene TRBV27 combines with J gene TRBJ1-3; 7 positions agree with TRBD1. V lost 5 bases and J lost 0; bases outside the gene matches: 10. The CDR3 spans 17 residues. CDR1 and CDR2 from the germline V gene are MNHEY and SMNVEV (reference sequence).

The rearrangement links TRBV4-1 to TRBJ1-3, with TRBD1 as a possible D gene (5 bases). The V gene lost 2 bases and the J gene lost 5 bases, with 19 bases spanning the gap. Germline loops: CDR1 MGHRA, CDR2 YSYEKL. CDR3 length: 17 amino acids. CDR3 loop: CASSQMPHRLPRNTIYF. Here the CDR3 DNA reads TGCGCCAGCAGCCAAATGCCCCACAGGTTACCGAGAAACACCATATATTTT.

This clone was seen a few times. This sequence joins TRBV2 and TRBJ2-4, with TRBD2 identical over 10 bases. Germline V CDR1 and CDR2: SNHLY, FYNNEI. This CDR3 spans 15 amino acids. With V trimmed by 6 bases and J by 6 bases, 8 bases remained unmatched. CDR3 loop: CASRDEAGGTNIQYF. CDR3 coding DNA: TGTGCCAGCAGGGACGAAGCGGGAGGGACAAACATTCAGTACTTC.

The chain is built from TRBV6-1 and TRBJ1-5, with 11 positions matching TRBD1. The germline CDR1 and CDR2 sequences are MNHNS and SASEGT. V was pared by 0 bases and J by 4 bases, with 2 bases of the junction left unmatched. The length of the CDR3 is 16 residues. CDR3 sequence reads: CASSEADRGRNQPQHF. In DNA form, the CDR3 reads TGTGCCAGCAGTGAAGCGGACAGGGGGCGAAATCAGCCCCAGCATTTT.

This clone appeared a few times. The rearrangement links TRBV7-2 to TRBJ1-2; TRBD1 agrees at 7 bases. After removal of 1 base from V and 4 bases from J, the junction contained 6 bases not matched to a gene. This CDR3 contains 15 residues. Germline V gene lookup returns CDR1 SGHTA and CDR2 FQGNSA. CDR3 nucleotides: TGTGCCAGCAGCTTAGGACAGGGTGACACCTATGGCTACACCTTC. Translated: CASSLGQGDTYGYTF.

This clone has more than one count but fewer than ten. The chain recombines TRBV28 with TRBJ1-2; 9 bases map to TRBD1. The CDR3 totals 15 residues. Germline lookup yields CDR1 MDHEN and CDR2 SYDVKM. The V and J ends lost 6 bases and 4 bases, in that order; junction bases with no gene match: 9. CDR3 nucleotide sequence: TGTGCCAGCAGCTCCGGACAGGGGAAGCTCTATGGCTACACCTTC. Translation gives CASSSGQGKLYGYTF.